Listed below are T cell receptor beta chains from one sample, sequenced in a study of cytomegalovirus exposure and HLA in healthy donors. Sequencing was performed with immunoSEQ multiplex PCR; in TCRdb, only in-frame clones are kept and a portion is missing. The repertoire holds about 210,000 clones, about four fifths seen once, with roughly a tenth in the top ten. Sequenced: PBMCs. Receptors originate from a woman in her 50s in good health and CMV-seropositive. Each CDR3 is given with its conserved first and last residue.

V gene: TRBV2
J gene: TRBJ2-2
CDR3 length: 13
CDR3 protein: CASSEVSPGELFF

V gene: TRBV19
J gene: TRBJ2-5
CDR3 length: 12
CDR3 protein: CARKGVWETQYF

V gene: TRBV2
J gene: TRBJ2-3
CDR3 length: 17
CDR3 protein: CASSPTQGAELADTQYF

V gene: TRBV9
J gene: TRBJ2-5
CDR3 length: 14
CDR3 protein: CASSFGLGEETQYF

V gene: TRBV7-9
J gene: TRBJ1-2
CDR3 length: 12
CDR3 protein: CASRPGGDGYTF

V gene: TRBV29-1
J gene: TRBJ1-1
CDR3 length: 10
CDR3 protein: CSVGQAEAFF

V gene: TRBV7-6
J gene: TRBJ2-7
CDR3 length: 15
CDR3 protein: CASSLNGQGAEEQYF

V gene: TRBV7-7
J gene: TRBJ1-2
CDR3 length: 18
CDR3 protein: CASSLAPVFGRANYGYTF

V gene: TRBV4-1
J gene: TRBJ1-6
CDR3 length: 15
CDR3 protein: CASSLGTGGDSPLHF

V gene: TRBV7-8
J gene: TRBJ1-2
CDR3 length: 16
CDR3 protein: CASSSRTSGASYGYTF

V gene: TRBV4-1
J gene: TRBJ1-4
CDR3 length: 16
CDR3 protein: CASSPASGAVLEKLFF

V gene: TRBV6-6
J gene: TRBJ1-1
CDR3 length: 16
CDR3 protein: CASSYVVVNMNTEAFF

V gene: TRBV29-1
J gene: TRBJ2-3
CDR3 length: 15
CDR3 protein: CSVGYLAESTDTQYF

V gene: TRBV29-1
J gene: TRBJ1-2
CDR3 length: 13
CDR3 protein: CSVQPGDFYGYTF

V gene: TRBV6-1
J gene: TRBJ1-6
CDR3 length: 18
CDR3 protein: CASSELGTGGSYNSPLHF

V gene: TRBV7-7
J gene: TRBJ2-5
CDR3 length: 15
CDR3 protein: CASSRDRGYQETQYF

V gene: TRBV7-2
J gene: TRBJ2-5
CDR3 length: 13
CDR3 protein: CASSGTFQETQYF

V gene: TRBV7-9
J gene: TRBJ1-1
CDR3 length: 14
CDR3 protein: CASSLGGMNTEAFF

V gene: TRBV10-3
J gene: TRBJ1-2
CDR3 length: 12
CDR3 protein: CAISARDYGYTF

V gene: TRBV7-3
J gene: TRBJ2-2
CDR3 length: 15
CDR3 protein: CASSLNTANTGELFF